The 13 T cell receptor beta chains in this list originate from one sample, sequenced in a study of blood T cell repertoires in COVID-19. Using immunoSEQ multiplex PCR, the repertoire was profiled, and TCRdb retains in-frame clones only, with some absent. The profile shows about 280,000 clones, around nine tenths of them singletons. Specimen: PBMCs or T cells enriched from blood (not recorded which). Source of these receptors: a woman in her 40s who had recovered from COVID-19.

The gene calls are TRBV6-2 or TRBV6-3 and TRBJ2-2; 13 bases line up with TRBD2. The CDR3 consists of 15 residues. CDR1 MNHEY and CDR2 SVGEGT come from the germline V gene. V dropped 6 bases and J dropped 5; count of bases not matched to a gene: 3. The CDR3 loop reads CASSPTSGRTGELFF. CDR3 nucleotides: TGTGCCAGCAGCCCGACTAGCGGGAGGACCGGGGAGCTGTTTTTT.

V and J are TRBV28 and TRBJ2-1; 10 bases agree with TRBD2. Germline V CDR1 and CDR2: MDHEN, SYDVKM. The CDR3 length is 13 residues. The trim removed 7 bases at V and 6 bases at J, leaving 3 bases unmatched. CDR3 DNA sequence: TGTGCCAGCACAATAGCGGGAGGCAATGAGCAGTTCTTC. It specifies CASTIAGGNEQFF.

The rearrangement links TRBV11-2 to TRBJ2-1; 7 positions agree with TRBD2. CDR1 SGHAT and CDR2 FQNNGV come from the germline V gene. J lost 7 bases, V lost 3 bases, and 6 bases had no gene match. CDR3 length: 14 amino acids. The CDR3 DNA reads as TGTGCCAGCAGCTTGATCGGGAGGAAAAATGAGCAGTTCTTC. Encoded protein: CASSLIGRKNEQFF.

CDR3 sequence (DNA): TGTGCCTGGAATCCGGGACAGGGGGCGCCTAGTAATTCACCCCTCCACTTT. Encoded protein: CAWNPGQGAPSNSPLHF. This chain connects TRBV30 to TRBJ1-6; 12 positions agree with TRBD1. In germline, CDR1 is GTSNPN, CDR2 SVGIG (reference sequence). Losses at the gene ends were 4 bases for V and 6 bases for J; bases not matched to a gene: 10. CDR3 length equals 17 residues.

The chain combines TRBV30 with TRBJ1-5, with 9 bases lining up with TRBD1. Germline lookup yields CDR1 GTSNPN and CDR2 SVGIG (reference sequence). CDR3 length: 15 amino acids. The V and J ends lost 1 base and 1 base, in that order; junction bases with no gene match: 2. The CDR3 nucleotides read TGTGCCTGGAGTGATGGACAGGGGAGCAATCAGCCCCAGCATTTT. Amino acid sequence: CAWSDGQGSNQPQHF.

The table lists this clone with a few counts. CDR3 DNA: TGCGCCAGCACCTCCGAAGGGACTACCGAATACTCTGGGGCCAACGTCCTGACTTTC. It specifies CASTSEGTTEYSGANVLTF. The J gene is TRBJ2-6, the V gene TRBV5-1, with 7 bases aligning to TRBD2. The CDR3 consists of 19 residues. The V segment lost 6 bases and the J segment 0 bases; nucleotides outside the gene matches: 15. Germline V gene sequence: CDR1 SGHRS, CDR2 YFSETQ.

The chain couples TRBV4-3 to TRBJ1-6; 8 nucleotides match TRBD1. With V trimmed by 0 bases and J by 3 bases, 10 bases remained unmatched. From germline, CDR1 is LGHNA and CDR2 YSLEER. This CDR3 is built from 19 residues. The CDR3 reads CASSQDPWTGQIYNSPLHF. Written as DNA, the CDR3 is TGCGCCAGCAGCCAAGACCCTTGGACAGGGCAGATCTATAATTCACCCCTCCACTTT.

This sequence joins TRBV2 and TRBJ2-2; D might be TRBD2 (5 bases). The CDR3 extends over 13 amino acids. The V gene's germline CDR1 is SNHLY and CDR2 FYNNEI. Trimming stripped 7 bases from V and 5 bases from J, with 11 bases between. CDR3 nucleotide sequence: TGTGCCAGCAATGCCGGGATGACCGGGGAGCTGTTTTTT. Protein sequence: CASNAGMTGELFF.

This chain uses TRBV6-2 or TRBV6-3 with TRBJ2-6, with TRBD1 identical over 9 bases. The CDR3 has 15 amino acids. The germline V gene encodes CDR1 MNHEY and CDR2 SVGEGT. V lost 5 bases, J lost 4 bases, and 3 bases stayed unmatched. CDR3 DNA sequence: TGTGCCAGCAGTCGACAGGGGGTCGGGGCCAACGTCCTGACTTTC. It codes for CASSRQGVGANVLTF.

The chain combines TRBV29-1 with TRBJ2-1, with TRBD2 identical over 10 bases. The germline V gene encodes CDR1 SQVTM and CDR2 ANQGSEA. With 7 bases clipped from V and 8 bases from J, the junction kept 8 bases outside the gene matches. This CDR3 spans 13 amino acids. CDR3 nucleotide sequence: TGCAGCGGGGAATCCGGGACTAGCGATGAGCAGTTCTTC. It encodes CSGESGTSDEQFF.

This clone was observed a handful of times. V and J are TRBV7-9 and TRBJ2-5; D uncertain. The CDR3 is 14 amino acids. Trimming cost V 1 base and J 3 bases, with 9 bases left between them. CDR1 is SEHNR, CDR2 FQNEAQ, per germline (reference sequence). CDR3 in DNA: TGTGCCAGCAGCTTAGGTGCCGCAGAAGAGACCCAGTACTTC. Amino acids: CASSLGAAEETQYF.

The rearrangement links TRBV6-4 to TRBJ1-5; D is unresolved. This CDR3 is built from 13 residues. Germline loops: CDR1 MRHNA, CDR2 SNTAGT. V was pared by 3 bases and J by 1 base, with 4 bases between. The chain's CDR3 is CASSEGSNQPQHF. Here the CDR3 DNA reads TGTGCCAGCAGTGAGGGCAGCAATCAGCCCCAGCATTTT.

CDR3 DNA: TGTGCCAGCAGTTTGGACCTGGTGAGGGCAGATACGCAGTATTTT. Protein sequence: CASSLDLVRADTQYF. The chain recombines TRBV28 with TRBJ2-3, with D perhaps matching TRBD2 (5 bases). This CDR3 has 15 amino acids. In germline, CDR1 is MDHEN, CDR2 SYDVKM. V was trimmed by 3 bases and J by 4 bases, leaving 14 bases between them.